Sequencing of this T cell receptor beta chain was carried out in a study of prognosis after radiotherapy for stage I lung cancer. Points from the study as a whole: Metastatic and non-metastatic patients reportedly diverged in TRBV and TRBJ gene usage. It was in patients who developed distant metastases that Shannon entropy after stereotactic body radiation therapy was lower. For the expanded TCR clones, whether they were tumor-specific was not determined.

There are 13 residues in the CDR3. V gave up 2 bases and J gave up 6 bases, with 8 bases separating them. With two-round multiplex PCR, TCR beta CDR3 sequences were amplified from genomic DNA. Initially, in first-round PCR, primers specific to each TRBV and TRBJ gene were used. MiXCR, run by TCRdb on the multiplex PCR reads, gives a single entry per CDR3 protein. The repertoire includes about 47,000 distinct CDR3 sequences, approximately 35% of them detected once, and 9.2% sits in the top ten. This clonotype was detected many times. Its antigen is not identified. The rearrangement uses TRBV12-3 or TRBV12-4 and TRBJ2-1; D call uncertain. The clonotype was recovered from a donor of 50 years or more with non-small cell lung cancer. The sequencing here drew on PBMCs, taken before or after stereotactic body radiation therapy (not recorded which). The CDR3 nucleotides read TGTGCCAGCAGTTTACGGACGGCCAATGAGCAGTTCTTC. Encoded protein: CASSLRTANEQFF.